The present entry profiles one TCR beta chain with its context. Its cognate antigen is unknown. This record belongs to a study of T-cell memory formation after mild COVID-19. For the study at large: Clusters of TCRs were largely donor specific.

Points from the study as a whole: Researchers found some responding clones in pre-infection memory, a sign that cross-reactive memory joined. Second-wave clones peaking on day 37 lacked confirmed SARS-CoV-2 specificity.

The CDR3 consists of 18 residues. Germline CDR1 and CDR2: SGHRS and YFSETQ. With 3 bases clipped from V and 0 bases from J, the junction kept 6 bases outside the gene matches. Using constant-segment primers, 5'RACE produced TCR alpha and TCR beta cDNA libraries carrying sample barcodes and UMIs. MiXCR was run by TCRdb on the 5' RACE reads, yielding one entry per CDR3 protein. The sample has around 390,000 distinct CDR3 sequences; roughly 15% are singletons. The TCR originated in a man aged 18 to 29 who had mild COVID-19 (a few samples of this study predate the infection). Cell type and time point are not known. The chain has TRBV5-1 and TRBJ2-1; TRBD2 agrees at 13 bases. The specimen sequenced was PBMCs or a T cell subset sorted from them (not recorded which). CDR3 sequence: CASSSTSGGHSSYNEQFF. In DNA, the CDR3 is TGCGCCAGCAGCTCGACTAGCGGGGGGCACAGCTCCTACAATGAGCAGTTCTTC.